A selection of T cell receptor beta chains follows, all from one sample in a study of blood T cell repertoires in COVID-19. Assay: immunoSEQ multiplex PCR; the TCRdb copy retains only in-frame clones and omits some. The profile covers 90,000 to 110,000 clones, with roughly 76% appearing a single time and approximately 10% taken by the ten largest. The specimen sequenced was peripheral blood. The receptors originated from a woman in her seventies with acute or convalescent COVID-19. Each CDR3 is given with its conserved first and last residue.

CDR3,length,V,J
CASSVEQGWDTGELFF,16,TRBV9,TRBJ2-2
CASSQPSGRPYEQYF,15,TRBV27,TRBJ2-7
CASSPSGTSAGGGELFF,17,TRBV5-1,TRBJ2-2
CASSSGDRGSSYEQYF,16,TRBV5-1,TRBJ2-7
CASSVHDNEQFF,12,TRBV9,TRBJ2-1
CASREDRGKNTEAFF,15,TRBV19,TRBJ1-1
CASSAQGASNQPQHF,15,TRBV18,TRBJ1-5
CASSYGQGPSFQETQYF,17,TRBV6-2/TRBV6-3,TRBJ2-5
CASSSTIGQGETQYF,15,TRBV7-9,TRBJ2-5
CASSSIGVIPTEAFF,15,TRBV27,TRBJ1-1
CASSPTGGEWETQYF,15,TRBV27,TRBJ2-5
CASSLTSMITEAFF,14,TRBV27,TRBJ1-1
CASRGGGQGAYEQYF,15,TRBV6-6,TRBJ2-7
CASSPGTGGKLFF,13,TRBV6-6,TRBJ1-4
CASSDRSGANVLTF,14,TRBV2,TRBJ2-6
CASSLGTGSREQFF,14,TRBV7-7,TRBJ2-1
CASSMGRGTDQPQHF,15,TRBV19,TRBJ1-5
CASTKGQLNTEAFF,14,TRBV6-5,TRBJ1-1
CASSYKGTGMSLHF,14,TRBV6-5,TRBJ1-6
CAWSTTRRQPQHF,13,TRBV30,TRBJ1-5
CASSPEGHSGPLHF,14,TRBV5-1,TRBJ1-6
CASSLVLAGADTQYF,15,TRBV7-2,TRBJ2-3
CATGVVPGLTSGYTF,15,TRBV7-9,TRBJ1-2
CASSHEGEGTDTQYF,15,TRBV4-1,TRBJ2-3
CASSYFQNNEQFF,13,TRBV6-2/TRBV6-3,TRBJ2-1
CASRSTGNNQPQHF,14,TRBV19,TRBJ1-5
CASAGGPAEAFF,12,TRBV27,TRBJ1-1